This is a list of T cell receptor beta chains from one sample in a study of CD8 T cells in Susac syndrome. MiXCR was run by TCRdb on the immunoSEQ multiplex PCR reads, yielding one entry per CDR3 protein. The sample shows under 200,000 distinct CDR3 sequences, roughly 91% of them seen only once. The sequenced sample was CD4+ T cells from PBMCs. The receptors shown here come from a human donor with Susac syndrome. Both conserved end residues are part of each CDR3. Fields, in order: J gene, clone size, CDR3 length, D gene, V gene, CDR3 protein, CDR3 DNA. D genes are given only for firm matches. Rows give clone size only sometimes, using once, few, many, or a class for an expanded clone.

j_gene: TRBJ2-1; abundance: NA; len: 16; d_gene: TRBD2; v_gene: TRBV5-4; CDR3aa: CASSGGSGRAYNEQFF; CDR3nt: TGTGCCAGCAGCGGTGGGAGCGGGAGGGCCTACAATGAGCAGTTCTTC
j_gene: TRBJ2-7; abundance: NA; len: 14; d_gene: NA; v_gene: TRBV1; CDR3aa: CTSSQGVAVYEQYF; CDR3nt: TGCACCAGCAGCCAAGGAGTAGCCGTCTACGAGCAGTACTTC
j_gene: TRBJ1-4; abundance: NA; len: 14; d_gene: NA; v_gene: TRBV20-1; CDR3aa: CSAVGGADNEKRFF; CDR3nt: TGCAGTGCAGTTGGGGGGGCGGATAATGAAAAACGGTTTTTT
j_gene: TRBJ2-7; abundance: NA; len: 15; d_gene: TRBD2; v_gene: TRBV20-1; CDR3aa: CSAREASGSSYEQYF; CDR3nt: TGCAGTGCTAGAGAGGCTAGCGGGAGCTCCTACGAGCAGTACTTC
j_gene: TRBJ1-2; abundance: NA; len: 13; d_gene: NA; v_gene: TRBV25-1; CDR3aa: CASISRNSYGYTF; CDR3nt: TGTGCCAGCATATCGAGGAATTCATATGGCTACACCTTC
j_gene: TRBJ2-3; abundance: NA; len: 15; d_gene: NA; v_gene: TRBV6-5; CDR3aa: CASSYRPTSTDTQYF; CDR3nt: TGTGCCAGCAGTTACCGGCCAACGAGCACAGATACGCAGTATTTT
j_gene: TRBJ2-3; abundance: NA; len: 14; d_gene: TRBD2; v_gene: TRBV6-4; CDR3aa: CASSSSGLTDTQYF; CDR3nt: TGTGCCAGCAGTTCTAGCGGGCTCACAGATACGCAGTATTTT
j_gene: TRBJ2-5; abundance: NA; len: 14; d_gene: NA; v_gene: TRBV30; CDR3aa: CAWSLDGLGETQYF; CDR3nt: TGTGCCTGGAGTTTGGACGGTCTAGGGGAGACCCAGTACTTC
j_gene: TRBJ2-3; abundance: NA; len: 15; d_gene: TRBD2; v_gene: TRBV5-1; CDR3aa: CASSLELAGEDTQYF; CDR3nt: TGCGCCAGCAGCTTGGAACTAGCGGGGGAAGATACGCAGTATTTT
j_gene: TRBJ2-7; abundance: NA; len: 16; d_gene: NA; v_gene: TRBV11-2; CDR3aa: CASSLYGRKNSYEQYF; CDR3nt: TGTGCCAGCAGCTTGTACGGCAGGAAGAACTCCTACGAGCAGTACTTC
j_gene: TRBJ2-5; abundance: NA; len: 16; d_gene: TRBD2; v_gene: TRBV2; CDR3aa: CASRAGLAGVQETQYF; CDR3nt: TGTGCCAGCAGGGCCGGACTAGCGGGGGTGCAAGAGACCCAGTACTTC
j_gene: TRBJ1-3; abundance: NA; len: 14; d_gene: NA; v_gene: TRBV9; CDR3aa: CASSVEVTGNTIYF; CDR3nt: TGTGCCAGCAGCGTAGAAGTTACTGGAAACACCATATATTTT
j_gene: TRBJ1-4; abundance: NA; len: 14; d_gene: NA; v_gene: TRBV5-1; CDR3aa: CASSFEGFNEKLFF; CDR3nt: TGCGCCAGCAGCTTTGAGGGATTTAATGAAAAACTGTTTTTT
j_gene: TRBJ2-7; abundance: NA; len: 14; d_gene: TRBD1; v_gene: TRBV20-1; CDR3aa: CSARGNRQGIEQYF; CDR3nt: TGCAGTGCTAGAGGAAACCGACAGGGTATCGAGCAGTACTTC
j_gene: TRBJ2-5; abundance: NA; len: 15; d_gene: NA; v_gene: TRBV5-1; CDR3aa: CASSLGSGYQETQYF; CDR3nt: TGCGCCAGCAGCTTGGGTAGCGGTTACCAAGAGACCCAGTACTTC
j_gene: TRBJ2-1; abundance: few; len: 11; d_gene: NA; v_gene: TRBV7-2; CDR3aa: CASSLSRGQFF; CDR3nt: TGTGCCAGCAGCTTATCGAGGGGGCAGTTCTTC
j_gene: TRBJ2-6; abundance: NA; len: 15; d_gene: NA; v_gene: TRBV2; CDR3aa: CASSADRAGANVLTF; CDR3nt: TGTGCCAGCTCGGCAGACCGGGCTGGGGCCAACGTCCTGACTTTC
j_gene: TRBJ1-1; abundance: NA; len: 11; d_gene: NA; v_gene: TRBV20-1; CDR3aa: CSAPLVTEAFF; CDR3nt: TGCAGTGCTCCCTTAGTGACTGAAGCTTTCTTT
j_gene: TRBJ2-1; abundance: NA; len: 15; d_gene: NA; v_gene: TRBV28; CDR3aa: CASRKGGTTYNEQFF; CDR3nt: TGTGCCAGCAGAAAAGGGGGGACAACCTACAATGAGCAGTTCTTC
j_gene: TRBJ2-5; abundance: NA; len: 13; d_gene: NA; v_gene: TRBV20-1; CDR3aa: CSAPRGAQETQYF; CDR3nt: TGCAGTGCCCCAAGAGGAGCCCAAGAGACCCAGTACTTC
j_gene: TRBJ2-5; abundance: once; len: 14; d_gene: NA; v_gene: TRBV19; CDR3aa: CASSIRQTQETQYF; CDR3nt: TGTGCCAGTAGTATAAGACAGACGCAAGAGACCCAGTACTTC
j_gene: TRBJ1-6; abundance: NA; len: 16; d_gene: NA; v_gene: TRBV6-1; CDR3aa: CASSETWRISDSPLHF; CDR3nt: TGTGCCAGCAGTGAAACGTGGAGGATTTCGGATTCACCCCTCCACTTT
j_gene: TRBJ1-2; abundance: NA; len: 16; d_gene: TRBD1; v_gene: TRBV3-1; CDR3aa: CASSHDRGQGGYGYTF; CDR3nt: TGTGCCAGCAGCCACGACAGGGGGCAGGGAGGCTATGGCTACACCTTC
j_gene: TRBJ1-4; abundance: NA; len: 14; d_gene: TRBD1; v_gene: TRBV29-1; CDR3aa: CSAGDRATNEKLFF; CDR3nt: TGCAGCGCCGGGGACAGGGCGACTAATGAAAAACTGTTTTTT
j_gene: TRBJ1-2; abundance: NA; len: 14; d_gene: NA; v_gene: TRBV4-1; CDR3aa: CASSQAPRPYGYTF; CDR3nt: TGCGCCAGCAGCCAAGCGCCCCGGCCATATGGCTACACCTTC
j_gene: TRBJ2-5; abundance: NA; len: 14; d_gene: NA; v_gene: TRBV15; CDR3aa: CATSRTGSGETQYF; CDR3nt: TGTGCCACCAGCAGAACAGGGTCGGGGGAGACCCAGTACTTC